A selection of T cell receptor beta chains follows, all from one sample in a study of blood T cell repertoires in COVID-19. TCRdb's table, derived via immunoSEQ multiplex PCR, lists solely in-frame clones and lacks some. The table shows 190,000 or so clones, with around nine tenths occurring only once. Sequenced input: peripheral blood. These receptors were taken from a woman aged 18-35 years who had recovered from COVID-19. CDR3s include the opening cysteine and the closing phenylalanine or tryptophan. D genes are given only for firm matches. Rows give clone size only sometimes, using once, few, many, or a class for an expanded clone.

NA	TRBD1	TRBV20-1	TRBJ1-1	TGCAGTGCTAGTCAACAGGGGGCTGACACTGAAGCTTTCTTT	CSASQQGADTEAFF
NA	NA	TRBV6-4	TRBJ1-6	TGTGCCAGCAGTAGCAACTATAATTCACCCCTCCACTTT	CASSSNYNSPLHF
NA	NA	TRBV15	TRBJ1-6	TGTGCCACCAGCAGAGGTCAGGGGTCTTCACCCCTCCACTTT	CATSRGQGSSPLHF
NA	NA	TRBV16	TRBJ1-2	TGTGCCAGCAGCCAATCTAGCGGCCTAACAAACTATGGCTACACCTTC	CASSQSSGLTNYGYTF
NA	NA	TRBV7-8	TRBJ1-2	TGTGCCAGCAGCTTGGAACAGGGATCGGGCGGCTACACCTTC	CASSLEQGSGGYTF
NA	TRBD1	TRBV4-1	TRBJ1-4	TGCGCCAGCAGCTGGACAGGGCTTAATGAAAAACTGTTTTTT	CASSWTGLNEKLFF
NA	TRBD1	TRBV5-1	TRBJ2-2	TGCGCCAGCAGCCAGGACAGGGTGAACACCGGGGAGCTGTTTTTT	CASSQDRVNTGELFF
NA	NA	TRBV5-1	TRBJ1-1	TGCGCCAGCACCATTTGGGGCGGCACTGAAGCTTTCTTT	CASTIWGGTEAFF
once	NA	TRBV7-2	TRBJ1-3	TGTGCCAGCAGCTTTATAGCGGGGGGCTATGAAAACACCATATATTTT	CASSFIAGGYENTIYF
NA	NA	TRBV5-1	TRBJ2-1	TGCGCCAGCAGCTTGGTCGGGGGTTCCTACAATGAGCAGTTCTTC	CASSLVGGSYNEQFF
NA	NA	TRBV7-2	TRBJ1-6	TGTGCCAGCAGCTTATTGGGCAGGGAAAATTCACCCCTCCACTTT	CASSLLGRENSPLHF
NA	TRBD2	TRBV19	TRBJ2-2	TGTGCCAGTAGTATAGGGTGGCTAGCGGGAGGCTCGAACACCGGGGAGCTGTTTTTT	CASSIGWLAGGSNTGELFF
NA	NA	TRBV9	TRBJ2-2	TGTGCCAGCGGTAGAGACACCGGGGAGCTGTTTTTT	CASGRDTGELFF
NA	TRBD1	TRBV7-2	TRBJ1-1	TGTGCCAGCAGCTTAGAAACAGGGGCGCGAACTGAAGCTTTCTTT	CASSLETGARTEAFF
NA	NA	TRBV7-2	TRBJ2-3	TGTGCCAGCAGCTTCGGAGGTCCGGGTACGCAGTATTTT	CASSFGGPGTQYF
NA	NA	TRBV9	TRBJ1-3	TGTGCCAGCAGCCCCCACGACGGGGGGGACACCATATATTTT	CASSPHDGGDTIYF
NA	NA	TRBV6-4	TRBJ2-7	TGTGCCAGCAGTGACCCCCTTATACGGGGTCCATTGCACGAGCAGTACTTC	CASSDPLIRGPLHEQYF
NA	TRBD1	TRBV2	TRBJ1-6	TGTGCCACCCACCGATATACAGGGGGCCGGTCACCCCTCCACTTT	CATHRYTGGRSPLHF
once	TRBD2	TRBV5-1	TRBJ2-2	TGCGCCAGCAGCTTGGGACTAGCGGGGGGGCCCTACACCGGGGAGCTGTTTTTT	CASSLGLAGGPYTGELFF
NA	NA	TRBV7-5	TRBJ1-2	TGTCGGGGGGCGCATGGCTACACCTTC	CRGAHGYTF
NA	TRBD1	TRBV9	TRBJ1-2	TGTGCCAGCAGCTTAGCCCTGGACAGGGGGCGGCATGGCTACACCTTC	CASSLALDRGRHGYTF
NA	TRBD2	TRBV19	TRBJ2-3	TGTGCCAGTAGTATAGCGGGGGGGCGACGACGGACAGATACGCAGTATTTT	CASSIAGGRRRTDTQYF
NA	NA	TRBV6-5	TRBJ1-4	TGTGCCAGCAGACAGCGAGGGGGATATAATGAAAAACTGTTTTTT	CASRQRGGYNEKLFF
NA	NA	TRBV9	TRBJ1-1	TGTGCCAGCAGCGCAGTCAGGGAGAACACTGAAGCTTTCTTT	CASSAVRENTEAFF
NA	NA	TRBV18	TRBJ1-1	TGTGCCAGCCGCCTGACTGGGGCCGGGACTGAAGCTTTCTTT	CASRLTGAGTEAFF
few	TRBD1	TRBV7-9	TRBJ2-5	TGTGCCAGCACAGACCGGGACAGGGAATTAGTGGAGACCCAGTACTTC	CASTDRDRELVETQYF
NA	NA	TRBV20-1	TRBJ2-1	TGCAGTGCTAGTGGTGGACAGTTAAACAATGAGCAGTTCTTC	CSASGGQLNNEQFF
NA	NA	TRBV6-1	TRBJ1-5	TGTGCCAGCAGTGAATGGGGGGGCAATCAGCCCCAGCATTTT	CASSEWGGNQPQHF
NA	NA	TRBV29-1	TRBJ1-1	TGCAGCGTTGCCTACAGACACACTGAAGCTTTCTTT	CSVAYRHTEAFF
NA	NA	TRBV27	TRBJ1-3	TGTGCCAGCAGCTCCGCCGGGGGGAGGTCTGGAAACACCATATATTTT	CASSSAGGRSGNTIYF